Each of the 18 T cell receptor beta chains below was sequenced from the same sample in a study of cytomegalovirus exposure and HLA in healthy donors. This PCR relied on a set of 60 Vbeta primers and 13 Jbeta primers. Profiling relied on immunoSEQ multiplex PCR, and the TCRdb table lists in-frame clones only, not all of them. The table lists about 43,000 clones, roughly 80% of them singletons. Sequences were obtained from PBMCs. These receptor sequences come from a young man in good health and CMV-seronegative.

This rearrangement joins TRBV11-2 to TRBJ2-5; D perhaps matches TRBD1 (5 bases). V dropped 1 base and J dropped 2 bases, with 17 bases sitting between them. The CDR3 consists of 17 residues. CDR1 is SGHAT, CDR2 FQNNGV, per germline. The CDR3: CASSLVFGHASQETQYF. The CDR3 DNA reads TGTGCCAGCAGCTTAGTTTTCGGACACGCTTCACAAGAGACCCAGTACTTC. The full variable domain, completed using reference TRBV11-2 and TRBJ2-5, is EAGVAQSPRYKIIEKRQSVAFWCNPISGHATLYWYQQILGQGPKLLIQFQNNGVVDDSQLPKDRFSAERLKGVDSTLKIQPAKLEDSAVYLCASSLVFGHASQETQYFGPGTRLLVL.

The CDR3 DNA sequence: TGTGCCAGCAGCGTAGATGGGAGTATCCAGCCCCAGCATTTT. It codes for CASSVDGSIQPQHF. The chain recombines TRBV9 with TRBJ1-5; D remains unclear. CDR3 length equals 14 residues. V shed 0 bases and J shed 7 bases, with 11 bases lying between them. The germline V gene has CDR1 SGDLS and CDR2 YYNGEE.

This clone turned up a few times. Here the CDR3 reads CASSLDRGLAGYTF. CDR3 in DNA: TGTGCCAGCAGTCTGGACAGGGGGCTGGCTGGCTACACCTTC. J is TRBJ1-2 and V is TRBV6-5, with 11 bases fitting TRBD1. This CDR3 comprises 14 residues. Trimming removed 5 bases from V and 7 bases from J; junction bases left unmatched: 6. Germline V gene sequence: CDR1 MNHEY, CDR2 SVGAGI.

This clone was counted only a few times. This chain joins TRBV5-1 and TRBJ1-1, with a weak D call TRBD1 (5 bases). The CDR3 totals 13 residues. V gave up 2 bases and J gave up 10 bases, with 15 bases separating them. CDR1 and CDR2 (germline): SGHRS, YFSETQ. CDR3 residues: CASSFQSDMSAFF. As DNA, the CDR3 is TGCGCCAGCAGCTTCCAGTCGGACATGTCAGCTTTCTTT. Complete variable domain (other parts from reference TRBV5-1 and TRBJ1-1): KAGVTQTPRYLIKTRGQQVTLSCSPISGHRSVSWYQQTPGQGLQFLFEYFSETQRNKGNFPGRFSGRQFSNSRSEMNVSTLELGDSALYLCASSFQSDMSAFFGQGTRLTVV.

The rearrangement joins TRBV28 to TRBJ2-5; D might be TRBD1 (6 bases). The CDR3 has 14 amino acids. Trimming cost V 4 bases and J 4 bases, with 13 bases left between them. Germline V gene sequence: CDR1 MDHEN, CDR2 SYDVKM. The CDR3 DNA sequence: TGTGCCAGCAGTTCCCAGGACAGACGAGAGACCCAGTACTTC. It specifies CASSSQDRRETQYF.

This chain links TRBV7-2 with TRBJ2-7; 7 nucleotides line up with TRBD2. Per the germline V gene, CDR1 is SGHTA and CDR2 is FQGNSA. This CDR3 is 13 amino acids long. After removal of 5 bases from V and 5 bases from J, the junction contained 6 bases not matched to a gene. CDR3 in DNA: TGTGCCAGCAGCCTAGGGACTATTGACGAGCAGTACTTC. The encoded protein is CASSLGTIDEQYF.

The chain employs TRBV5-1 and TRBJ2-3; unclear D gene. The germline V gene has CDR1 SGHRS and CDR2 YFSETQ. V gave up 5 bases and J gave up 2 bases, with 9 bases separating them. The CDR3 has 13 amino acids. The CDR3 sequence is CASRGTTTDTQYF. The DNA for the CDR3 is TGCGCCAGCAGGGGCACAACCACAGATACGCAGTATTTT.

This sequence joins TRBV28 and TRBJ2-7; D unresolved. Germline CDR1 reads MDHEN; CDR2 reads SYDVKM. This CDR3 has 12 residues. Trimming shortened V by 3 bases and J by 0 bases, and 3 bases separated the two germline ends. The CDR3: CASSLYSYEQYF. CDR3 DNA: TGTGCCAGCAGTTTGTACTCCTACGAGCAGTACTTC.

The chain has TRBV27 and TRBJ1-5; 7 bases fit TRBD1. Losses at the gene ends were 3 bases for V and 4 bases for J; bases not matched to a gene: 6. CDR1 and CDR2 from the germline V gene are MNHEY and SMNVEV (reference sequence). The CDR3 extends over 15 amino acids. The CDR3: CASSFLRGQNQPQHF. In nucleotides, the CDR3 is TGTGCCAGCAGTTTTTTGAGGGGACAGAATCAGCCCCAGCATTTT.

This clone was counted only a few times. The V gene is TRBV19, the J gene TRBJ2-3; 10 bases align to TRBD1. V dropped 3 bases and J dropped 4; count of bases not matched to a gene: 7. Germline CDR1 is LNHDA and CDR2 is SQIVND (reference sequence). The CDR3 loop spans 16 amino acids. The CDR3 spells CASSMATGGDSDTQYF. The CDR3 coding sequence is TGTGCCAGTAGTATGGCGACAGGGGGCGATTCAGATACGCAGTATTTT.

The chain recombines TRBV4-3 with TRBJ1-4; 7 bases fit TRBD1. Germline CDR1 LGHNA, CDR2 YSLEER. There are 16 residues in the CDR3. V shed 0 bases and J 4 bases; nucleotides not matched to a gene: 5. The CDR3 nucleotides are TGCGCCAGCAGCCAAGATGGCGGGACAGATAATGAAAAACTGTTTTTT. This translates into CASSQDGGTDNEKLFF.

The chain has TRBV6-6 and TRBJ2-1, with D possibly being TRBD2 (6 bases). The CDR3 runs to 15 residues. Trimming took off 7 bases at V and 5 bases at J, with 18 bases between the two ends. Germline V gene lookup returns CDR1 MNHNY and CDR2 SVGAGI (reference sequence). CDR3 protein: CASNPRRDENNEQFF. The CDR3 region has the DNA TGTGCCAGCAATCCCAGGAGGGATGAGAACAATGAGCAGTTCTTC.

V gene TRBV5-1 combines with J gene TRBJ2-5; possible D gene TRBD2, 6 bases. The CDR3 contains 18 residues. Germline values: CDR1 SGHRS, CDR2 YFSETQ. Trimming took off 4 bases at V and 2 bases at J, with 24 bases between the two ends. The CDR3 region is CASSRGWGGPTNQETQYF. The CDR3 bases are TGCGCCAGCAGCCGGGGGTGGGGCGGGCCCACGAATCAAGAGACCCAGTACTTC.

The chain couples TRBV7-6 to TRBJ1-1, with D possibly TRBD1 on 6 matching bases. This CDR3 has 13 amino acids. Trimming left V 8 bases short and J 2 bases short, with 12 bases between. In germline, CDR1 is SGHVS, CDR2 FNYEAQ. As DNA, the CDR3 is TGTGCCAGCCGCGGGGGGCCCAACACTGAAGCTTTCTTT. It specifies CASRGGPNTEAFF.

The rearrangement uses TRBV18 and TRBJ2-7; 10 bases map to TRBD1. CDR3 length: 16 residues. Germline CDR1 is KGHSH and CDR2 is LQKENI. V was pared by 5 bases and J by 6 bases, with 13 bases of the junction left unmatched. This CDR3 reads CASSKNKGQGSGEQYF. CDR3 nucleotide sequence: TGTGCCAGCTCAAAAAACAAGGGACAGGGGTCTGGCGAGCAGTACTTC.

This clone occurred a few times. This CDR3 is CASSLTGRGTEAFF. CDR3 DNA sequence: TGTGCCAGCAGCCTTACAGGGAGGGGGACTGAAGCTTTCTTT. The chain uses TRBV5-4 and TRBJ1-1; perhaps TRBD1 as D (6 bases). V was shortened by 4 bases and J by 5 bases, with 15 bases between the two germline ends. Germline CDR1 is SGHNT and CDR2 is YYREEE (reference sequence). CDR3 length equals 14 residues.

The V call is TRBV19, the J call TRBJ1-5, with D possibly being TRBD1 (5 bases). The germline V and J ends were trimmed by 7 bases and 4 bases, with 11 bases remaining between them. The CDR3 length is 13 residues. The V gene's germline CDR1 is LNHDA and CDR2 SQIVND (reference sequence). This CDR3 reads CASTLDKNQPQHF. CDR3 bases: TGTGCCAGTACTTTGGACAAGAATCAGCCCCAGCATTTT.

The J gene is TRBJ1-5, the V gene TRBV11-2; no firm D call. V dropped 5 bases and J dropped 13 bases, with 21 bases sitting between them. Per germline, CDR1 SGHAT and CDR2 FQNNGV. CDR3 length: 14 residues. CDR3 region: CASSQSGERLHQHF. The DNA for the CDR3 is TGTGCCAGCAGCCAAAGTGGGGAGAGGCTCCATCAGCATTTT.